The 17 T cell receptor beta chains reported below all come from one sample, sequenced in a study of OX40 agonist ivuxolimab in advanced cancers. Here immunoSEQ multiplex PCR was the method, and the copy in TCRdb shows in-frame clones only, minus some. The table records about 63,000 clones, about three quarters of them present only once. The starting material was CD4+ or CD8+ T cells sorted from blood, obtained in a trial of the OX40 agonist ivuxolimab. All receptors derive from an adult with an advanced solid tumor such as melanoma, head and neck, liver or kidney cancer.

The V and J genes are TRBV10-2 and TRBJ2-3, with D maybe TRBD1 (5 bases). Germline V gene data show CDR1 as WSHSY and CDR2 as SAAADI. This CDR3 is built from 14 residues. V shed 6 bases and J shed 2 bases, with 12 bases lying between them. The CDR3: CASSARVDTDTQYF. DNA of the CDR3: TGCGCCAGCAGCGCCAGGGTTGACACAGATACGCAGTATTTT.

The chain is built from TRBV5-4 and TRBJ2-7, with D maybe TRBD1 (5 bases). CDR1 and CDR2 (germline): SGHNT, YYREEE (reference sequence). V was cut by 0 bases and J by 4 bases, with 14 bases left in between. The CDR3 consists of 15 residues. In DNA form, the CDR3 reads TGTGCCAGCAGCTTGGCCGGTAGGGGAAGGTACGAGCAGTACTTC. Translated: CASSLAGRGRYEQYF.

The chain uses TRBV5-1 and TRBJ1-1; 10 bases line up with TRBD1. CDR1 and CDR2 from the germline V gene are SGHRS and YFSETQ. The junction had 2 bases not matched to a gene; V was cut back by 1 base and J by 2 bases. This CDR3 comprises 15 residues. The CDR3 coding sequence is TGCGCCAGCAGCTTGATGACAGGGGGCAACACTGAAGCTTTCTTT. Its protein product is CASSLMTGGNTEAFF.

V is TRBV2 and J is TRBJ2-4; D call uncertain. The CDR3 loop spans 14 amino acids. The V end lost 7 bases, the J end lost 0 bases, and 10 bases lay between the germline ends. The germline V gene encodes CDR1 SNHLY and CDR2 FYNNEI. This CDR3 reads CASKFGGAKNIQYF. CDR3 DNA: TGTGCCAGCAAATTCGGCGGAGCCAAAAACATTCAGTACTTC.

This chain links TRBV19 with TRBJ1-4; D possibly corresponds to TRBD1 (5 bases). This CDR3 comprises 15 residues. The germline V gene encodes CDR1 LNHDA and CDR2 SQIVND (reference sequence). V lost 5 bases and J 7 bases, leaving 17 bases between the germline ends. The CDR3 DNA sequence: TGTGCCAGTAGTGCTTCAGGGTTGAGGAGTGAAAAACTGTTTTTT. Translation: CASSASGLRSEKLFF. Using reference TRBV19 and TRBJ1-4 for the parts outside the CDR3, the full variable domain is DGGITQSPKYLFRKEGQNVTLSCEQNLNHDAMYWYRQDPGQGLRLIYYSQIVNDFQKGDIAEGYSVSREKKESFPLTVTSAQKNPTAFYLCASSASGLRSEKLFFGSGTQLSVL.

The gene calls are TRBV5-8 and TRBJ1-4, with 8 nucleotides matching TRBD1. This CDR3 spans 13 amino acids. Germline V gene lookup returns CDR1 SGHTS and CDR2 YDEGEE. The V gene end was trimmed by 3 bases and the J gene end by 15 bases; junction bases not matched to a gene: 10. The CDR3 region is CASSYGQGVGLFF. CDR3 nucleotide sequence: TGTGCCAGCAGCTATGGACAGGGTGTAGGGTTGTTTTTT. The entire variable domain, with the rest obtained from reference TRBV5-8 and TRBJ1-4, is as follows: EAGVTQSPTHLIKTRGQQATLRCSPISGHTSVYWYQQALGLGLQFLLWYDEGEERNRGNFPPRFSGRQFPNYSSELNVNALELEDSALYLCASSYGQGVGLFFGSGTQLSVL.

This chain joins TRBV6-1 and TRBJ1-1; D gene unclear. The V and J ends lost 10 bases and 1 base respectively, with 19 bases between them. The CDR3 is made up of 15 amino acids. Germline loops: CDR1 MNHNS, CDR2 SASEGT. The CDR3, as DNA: TGTGCCACCGCCCGGGGAGGAACGGAGAACACTGAAGCTTTCTTT. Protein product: CATARGGTENTEAFF.

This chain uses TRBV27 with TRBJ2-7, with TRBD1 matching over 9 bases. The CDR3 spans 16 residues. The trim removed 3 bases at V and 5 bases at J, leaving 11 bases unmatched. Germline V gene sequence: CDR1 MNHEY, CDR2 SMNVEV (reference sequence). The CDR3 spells CASSFREGTGTHEQYF. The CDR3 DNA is TGTGCCAGCAGTTTTAGGGAGGGGACAGGGACCCACGAGCAGTACTTC.

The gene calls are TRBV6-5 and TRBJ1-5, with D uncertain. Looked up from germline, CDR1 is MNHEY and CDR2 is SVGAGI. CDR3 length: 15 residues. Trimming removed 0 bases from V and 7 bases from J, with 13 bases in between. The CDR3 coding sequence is TGTGCCAGCAGTTACTCGTATGGGGAAGGCCAGCCCCAGCATTTT. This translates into CASSYSYGEGQPQHF.

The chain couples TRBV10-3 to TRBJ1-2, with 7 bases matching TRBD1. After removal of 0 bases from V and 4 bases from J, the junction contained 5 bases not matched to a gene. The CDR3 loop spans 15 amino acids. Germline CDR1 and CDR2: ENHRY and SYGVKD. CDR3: CAISESTGSIYGYTF. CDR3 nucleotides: TGTGCCATCAGTGAGTCGACAGGGTCGATCTATGGCTACACCTTC.

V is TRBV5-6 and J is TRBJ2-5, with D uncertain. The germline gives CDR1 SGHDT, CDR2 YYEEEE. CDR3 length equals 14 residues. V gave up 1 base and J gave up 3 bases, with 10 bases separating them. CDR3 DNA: TGTGCCAGCAGCTTGCTGACAACAGAAGAGACCCAGTACTTC. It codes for CASSLLTTEETQYF.

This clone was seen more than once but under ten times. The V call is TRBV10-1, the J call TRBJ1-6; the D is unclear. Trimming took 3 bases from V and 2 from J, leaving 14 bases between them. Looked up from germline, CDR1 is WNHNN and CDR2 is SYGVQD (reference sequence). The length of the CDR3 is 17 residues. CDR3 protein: CASSDPPVLPYNSPLHF. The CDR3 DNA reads TGCGCCAGCAGTGATCCTCCGGTCCTCCCCTATAATTCACCCCTCCACTTT.

DNA for the CDR3: TGTGCCAGCAGTTCGGAACTAGCGGGGGGCAGGCAGTACTTC. Encoded protein: CASSSELAGGRQYF. The chain employs TRBV6-5 and TRBJ2-7; 12 bases map to TRBD2. CDR1 is MNHEY, CDR2 SVGAGI, per germline. V shed 4 bases, J shed 9 bases, and the junction held 7 bases outside the gene matches. The CDR3 consists of 14 residues.

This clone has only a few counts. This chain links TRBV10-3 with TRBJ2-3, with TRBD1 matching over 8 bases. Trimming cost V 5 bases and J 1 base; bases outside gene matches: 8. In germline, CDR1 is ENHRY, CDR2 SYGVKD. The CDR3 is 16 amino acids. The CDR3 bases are TGTGCCATCAGTCTTAGTCAGGGGGCTGGCACAGATACGCAGTATTTT. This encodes CAISLSQGAGTDTQYF.

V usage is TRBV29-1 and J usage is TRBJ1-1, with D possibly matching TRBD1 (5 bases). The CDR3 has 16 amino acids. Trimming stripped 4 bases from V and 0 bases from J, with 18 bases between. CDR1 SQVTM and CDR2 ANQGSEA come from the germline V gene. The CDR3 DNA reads TGCAGCGTTGCCCCCGGGGGGGTAGGTATGAACACTGAAGCTTTCTTT. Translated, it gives CSVAPGGVGMNTEAFF.

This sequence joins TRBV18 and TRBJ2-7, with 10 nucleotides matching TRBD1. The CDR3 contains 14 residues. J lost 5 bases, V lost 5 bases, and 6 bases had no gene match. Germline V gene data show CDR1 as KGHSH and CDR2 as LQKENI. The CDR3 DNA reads TGTGCCAGCTCATCGGGACAGGGGCGCCACGAGCAGTACTTC. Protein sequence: CASSSGQGRHEQYF.

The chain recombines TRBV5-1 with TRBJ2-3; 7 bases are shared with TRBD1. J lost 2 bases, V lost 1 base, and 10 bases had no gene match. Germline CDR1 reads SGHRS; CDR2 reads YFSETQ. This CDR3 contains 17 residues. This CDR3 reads CASSLIRGGEDTDTQYF. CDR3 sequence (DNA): TGCGCCAGCAGCTTGATTAGAGGGGGCGAGGACACAGATACGCAGTATTTT.